The rows below give T cell receptor beta chains drawn from one sample of a study of PD-L1 blockade in urothelial cancer. The protocol was immunoSEQ multiplex PCR, while the TCRdb copy is restricted to in-frame clones and leaves out a portion. The data contain nearly 45,000 clones, around nine tenths of them singletons. This material consisted of PBMCs, taken around atezolizumab (anti-PD-L1) treatment. All receptors derive from a donor at least 40 years old with urothelial cancer. CDR3s include the opening cysteine and the closing phenylalanine or tryptophan. The D gene is left open where the match is weak. Size values are once, few and many counts, or a class for expanded clones, and some rows have none.

abundance: .; v_gene: TRBV7-2; d_gene: .; j_gene: TRBJ2-5; CDR3aa: CASSLDSRSETQYF; CDR3nt: TGTGCCAGCAGCTTGGACAGCCGGTCCGAGACCCAGTACTTC
abundance: .; v_gene: TRBV6-5; d_gene: .; j_gene: TRBJ2-7; CDR3aa: CASGTGVVGYEQYF; CDR3nt: TGTGCCAGCGGGACGGGGGTTGTAGGCTACGAGCAGTACTTC
abundance: .; v_gene: TRBV7-8; d_gene: .; j_gene: TRBJ2-7; CDR3aa: CASGGIYEQYF; CDR3nt: TGTGCCAGCGGGGGGATCTACGAGCAGTACTTC
abundance: .; v_gene: TRBV14; d_gene: TRBD2; j_gene: TRBJ2-3; CDR3aa: CASSVIAGDLSDTQYF; CDR3nt: TGTGCCAGCAGCGTCATAGCGGGTGATCTCTCAGATACGCAGTATTTT
abundance: .; v_gene: TRBV9; d_gene: TRBD1; j_gene: TRBJ2-5; CDR3aa: CASSAGGPAETQYF; CDR3nt: TGTGCCAGCAGCGCAGGGGGCCCGGCGGAGACCCAGTACTTC
abundance: .; v_gene: TRBV4-2; d_gene: TRBD2; j_gene: TRBJ2-1; CDR3aa: CASSQDQSGTSGTNEQFF; CDR3nt: TGTGCCAGCAGCCAAGATCAGAGCGGGACTAGCGGGACCAATGAGCAGTTCTTC
abundance: .; v_gene: TRBV19; d_gene: TRBD1; j_gene: TRBJ2-7; CDR3aa: CASSAPTGGRYEQYF; CDR3nt: TGTGCCAGTAGTGCACCGACAGGGGGTAGATACGAGCAGTACTTC
abundance: .; v_gene: TRBV4-1; d_gene: .; j_gene: TRBJ2-1; CDR3aa: CASSQDQGEATGNEQFF; CDR3nt: TGCGCCAGCAGCCAAGATCAAGGGGAGGCCACGGGGAATGAGCAGTTCTTC
abundance: .; v_gene: TRBV29-1; d_gene: .; j_gene: TRBJ1-2; CDR3aa: CSVALPGVHTNYGYTF; CDR3nt: TGCAGCGTTGCGCTCCCGGGGGTCCATACTAACTATGGCTACACCTTC
abundance: .; v_gene: TRBV18; d_gene: TRBD1; j_gene: TRBJ1-1; CDR3aa: CASTPLTGGLNTEAFF; CDR3nt: TGTGCCAGCACACCATTAACAGGGGGCTTGAACACTGAAGCTTTCTTT
abundance: .; v_gene: TRBV6-4; d_gene: TRBD1; j_gene: TRBJ2-7; CDR3aa: CASSADRGSYEQYF; CDR3nt: TGTGCCAGCAGCGCCGACAGGGGGTCCTACGAGCAGTACTTC
abundance: .; v_gene: TRBV2; d_gene: .; j_gene: TRBJ2-3; CDR3aa: CASRESRSTDTQYF; CDR3nt: TGTGCCAGCAGGGAGTCCCGTAGCACAGATACGCAGTATTTT
abundance: .; v_gene: TRBV5-4; d_gene: .; j_gene: TRBJ2-5; CDR3aa: CASSLYSQETQYF; CDR3nt: TGTGCCAGCAGCTTGTACAGCCAAGAGACCCAGTACTTC
abundance: .; v_gene: TRBV27; d_gene: TRBD1; j_gene: TRBJ1-5; CDR3aa: CASSKDRGANQPQHF; CDR3nt: TGTGCCAGCAGTAAGGACAGGGGAGCCAATCAGCCCCAGCATTTT
abundance: .; v_gene: TRBV18; d_gene: TRBD2; j_gene: TRBJ2-7; CDR3aa: CASSPPPASGGYEQYF; CDR3nt: TGTGCCAGCTCACCTCCGCCGGCTAGCGGGGGTTACGAGCAGTACTTC
abundance: few; v_gene: TRBV20-1; d_gene: TRBD1; j_gene: TRBJ1-1; CDR3aa: CSANGQVEAFF; CDR3nt: TGCAGTGCTAACGGACAGGTTGAAGCTTTCTTT
abundance: once; v_gene: TRBV6-1; d_gene: TRBD2; j_gene: TRBJ2-1; CDR3aa: CASSGRTGTSGRGNEQFF; CDR3nt: TGTGCCAGCAGTGGGCGCACCGGGACTAGCGGGAGGGGGAATGAGCAGTTCTTC
abundance: .; v_gene: TRBV7-6; d_gene: TRBD2; j_gene: TRBJ2-3; CDR3aa: CASSATSGATDTQYF; CDR3nt: TGTGCCAGCAGCGCCACTAGCGGGGCCACAGATACGCAGTATTTT
abundance: .; v_gene: TRBV11-3; d_gene: .; j_gene: TRBJ1-1; CDR3aa: CASSPPLPGAEAFF; CDR3nt: TGTGCCAGCAGCCCTCCCCTGCCAGGGGCTGAAGCTTTCTTT
abundance: .; v_gene: TRBV7-6; d_gene: .; j_gene: TRBJ2-3; CDR3aa: CASTRQKTSTDTQYF; CDR3nt: TGTGCCAGCACCCGACAGAAAACTAGCACAGATACGCAGTATTTT
abundance: .; v_gene: TRBV15; d_gene: .; j_gene: TRBJ2-5; CDR3aa: CATSRDRGLQETQYF; CDR3nt: TGTGCCACCAGCAGAGATCGGGGTCTCCAAGAGACCCAGTACTTC
abundance: .; v_gene: TRBV30; d_gene: .; j_gene: TRBJ2-1; CDR3aa: CAWSVELEQFF; CDR3nt: TGTGCCTGGAGTGTTGAGCTAGAGCAGTTCTTC